Detailed here is one TCR beta chain. Antigen: not known. These data come from a study of CD8 T cells in ankylosing spondylitis. Findings and caveats of the study: What appeared characteristic of ankylosing spondylitis blood was a TCR beta motif of eight highly homologous variants. Within matched ankylosing spondylitis synovial fluid, disease-linked clones were reportedly significantly enriched.

5'-RACE, quantitative and with molecular barcodes, yielded the TCR beta libraries. TCRdb fed the 5' RACE reads into MiXCR, producing one record per CDR3 protein. The sample has some 840,000 distinct CDR3 sequences; about 12% are singletons. This receptor was obtained from a male donor with ankylosing spondylitis. Sequencing was done on a sample of blood, either unsorted or a sorted T cell fraction (not recorded which).

The CDR3 sequence is CASSQDVLRGAKETQYF. Here the CDR3 DNA reads TGCGCCAGCAGCCAAGATGTACTCCGGGGGGCAAAAGAGACCCAGTACTTC. The chain has TRBV4-3 and TRBJ2-5, with D tentatively TRBD2 (7 bases). There are 17 residues in the CDR3. V lost 0 bases and J 3 bases, leaving 17 bases between the germline ends. Germline V gene data show CDR1 as LGHNA and CDR2 as YSLEER.